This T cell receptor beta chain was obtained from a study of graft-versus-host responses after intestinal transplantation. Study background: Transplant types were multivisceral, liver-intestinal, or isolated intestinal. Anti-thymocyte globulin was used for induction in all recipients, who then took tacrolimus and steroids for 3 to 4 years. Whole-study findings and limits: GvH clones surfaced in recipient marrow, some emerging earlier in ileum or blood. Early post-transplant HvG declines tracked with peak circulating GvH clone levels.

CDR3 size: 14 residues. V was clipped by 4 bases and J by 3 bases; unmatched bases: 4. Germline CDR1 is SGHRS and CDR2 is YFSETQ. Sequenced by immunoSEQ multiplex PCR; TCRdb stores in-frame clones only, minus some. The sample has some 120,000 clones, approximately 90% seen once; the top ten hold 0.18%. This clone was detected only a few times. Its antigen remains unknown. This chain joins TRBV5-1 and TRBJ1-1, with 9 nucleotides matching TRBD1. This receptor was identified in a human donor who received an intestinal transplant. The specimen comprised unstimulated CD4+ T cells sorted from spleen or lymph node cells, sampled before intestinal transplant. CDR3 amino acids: CASSAQGADTEAFF. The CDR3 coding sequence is TGCGCCAGCAGCGCACAGGGGGCCGACACTGAAGCTTTCTTT. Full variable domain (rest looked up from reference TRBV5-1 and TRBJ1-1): KAGVTQTPRYLIKTRGQQVTLSCSPISGHRSVSWYQQTPGQGLQFLFEYFSETQRNKGNFPGRFSGRQFSNSRSEMNVSTLELGDSALYLCASSAQGADTEAFFGQGTRLTVV.